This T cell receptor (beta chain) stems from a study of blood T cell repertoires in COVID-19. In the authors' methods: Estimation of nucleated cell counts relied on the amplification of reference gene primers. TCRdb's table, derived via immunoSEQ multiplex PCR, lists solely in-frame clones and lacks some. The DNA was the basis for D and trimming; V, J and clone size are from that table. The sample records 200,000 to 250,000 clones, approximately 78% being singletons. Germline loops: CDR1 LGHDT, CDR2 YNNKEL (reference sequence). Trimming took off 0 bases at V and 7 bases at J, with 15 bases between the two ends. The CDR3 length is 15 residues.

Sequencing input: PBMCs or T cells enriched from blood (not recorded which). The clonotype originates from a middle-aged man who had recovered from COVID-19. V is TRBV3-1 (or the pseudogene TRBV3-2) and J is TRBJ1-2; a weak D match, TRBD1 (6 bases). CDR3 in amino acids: CASSQDLGGGSGYTF. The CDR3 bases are TGTGCCAGCAGCCAAGATCTGGGAGGGGGGTCTGGCTACACCTTC.